This is a list of T cell receptor beta chains from one sample in a study of T cell responses to AZD1222 COVID-19 vaccine. This table comes from immunoSEQ multiplex PCR, and its TCRdb copy is limited to in-frame clones, with some not included. Of more than 95,000 clones listed, roughly 90% are singletons. The starting material was peripheral blood, obtained on day 0 of AZD1222 vaccination. The receptors were sampled from an adult in good health. Both conserved end residues are part of each CDR3. The D gene is left open where the match is weak. Some rows mark clone size as missing; the rest say once, few, many or name a class of expanded clone.

>TRBJ2-3|TRBV3-1/TRBV3-2|TRBD2|once
CASSQDSGGVGTDTQYF
>TRBJ1-1|TRBV27|-|-
CASSYGSGFTEAFF
>TRBJ1-2|TRBV5-5|-|-
CASSLQGQSNYGYTF
>TRBJ1-1|TRBV5-1|-|-
CASSPPGTSTGAFF
>TRBJ1-2|TRBV5-5|TRBD1|few
CASSPGQGGYGYTF
>TRBJ2-7|TRBV2|-|-
CASSVEPGYTYEQYF
>TRBJ2-5|TRBV7-2|-|-
CASSLGKAETQYF
>TRBJ2-7|TRBV6-5|TRBD2|-
CASSPLAGGPREQYF
>TRBJ1-5|TRBV6-6|-|-
CASSYSAPRGNQPQHF
>TRBJ2-7|TRBV12-5|TRBD2|-
CASALGGGGFYEQYF
>TRBJ2-1|TRBV2|TRBD2|-
CASAAGGSRNEQFF
>TRBJ2-2|TRBV4-2|-|-
CASSPQGPDTGELFF
>TRBJ2-2|TRBV19|-|few
CASSWVAGELFF
>TRBJ2-1|TRBV10-3|-|-
CAISESGAEQFF
>TRBJ1-5|TRBV10-2|TRBD1|-
CASRGDSRQPQHF
>TRBJ1-4|TRBV19|-|-
CASSHRGALFF
>TRBJ2-1|TRBV5-1|-|once
CASSLVQGPYNEQFF
>TRBJ1-1|TRBV6-5|-|-
CASILGSGSTEAFF
>TRBJ2-7|TRBV19|-|-
CASRKTGSSYEQYF
>TRBJ1-2|TRBV5-1|-|-
CASSETAYGYTF
>TRBJ2-5|TRBV29-1|-|-
CSVATDWYQETQYF
>TRBJ1-5|TRBV7-8|-|-
CASTTSRSSNQPQHF
>TRBJ2-7|TRBV19|TRBD1|medium-sized
CASTPTGGIYEQYF
>TRBJ1-3|TRBV7-9|TRBD1|-
CASSPQGAYDTIYF
>TRBJ2-7|TRBV2|-|once
CASQAGTTPYEQYF
>TRBJ2-7|TRBV7-8|-|-
CASSLAVGGSYEQYF
>TRBJ2-2|TRBV19|TRBD2|-
CASIVRAGETGELFF
>TRBJ2-1|TRBV9|TRBD1|few
CASSAGQNSYNEQFF
>TRBJ2-6|TRBV19|-|-
CASSMSGLSGANVLTF
>TRBJ1-2|TRBV7-3|TRBD1|-
CASSPPVRTGAKLYGYTF
>TRBJ1-1|TRBV28|-|-
CASSLWKVPNTEAFF
>TRBJ1-2|TRBV5-4|-|-
CASSLGAANYGYTF
>TRBJ1-2|TRBV7-9|-|-
CASSPPRSGAGQFYGYTF
>TRBJ2-3|TRBV6-1|-|-
CASRRRHSSTDTQYF
>TRBJ2-5|TRBV15|TRBD2|-
CATHFSGSETQYF
>TRBJ2-5|TRBV7-8|-|-
CASSRDSRETQYF
>TRBJ2-2|TRBV5-1|-|-
CASSLGGLENTGELFF
>TRBJ1-3|TRBV27|-|-
CASSFNGIAGNTIYF
>TRBJ1-2|TRBV27|-|-
CASSTMVGYGYTF